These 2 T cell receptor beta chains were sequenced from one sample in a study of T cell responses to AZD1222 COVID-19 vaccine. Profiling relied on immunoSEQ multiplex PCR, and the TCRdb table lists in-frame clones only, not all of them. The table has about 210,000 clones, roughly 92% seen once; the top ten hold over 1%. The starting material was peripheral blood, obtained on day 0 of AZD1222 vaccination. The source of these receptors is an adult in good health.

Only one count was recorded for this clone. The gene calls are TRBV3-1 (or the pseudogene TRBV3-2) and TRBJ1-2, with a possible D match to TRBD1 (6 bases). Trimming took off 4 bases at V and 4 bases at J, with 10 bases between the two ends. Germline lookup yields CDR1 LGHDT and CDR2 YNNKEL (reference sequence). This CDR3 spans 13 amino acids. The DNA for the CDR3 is TGTGCCAGCAGCCTACCAGGGGTCTATGGCTACACCTTC. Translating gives CASSLPGVYGYTF.

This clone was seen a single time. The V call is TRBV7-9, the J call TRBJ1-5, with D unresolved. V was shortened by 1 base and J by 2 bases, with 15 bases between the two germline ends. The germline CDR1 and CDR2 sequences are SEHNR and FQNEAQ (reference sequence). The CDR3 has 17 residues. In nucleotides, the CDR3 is TGTGCCAGCAGCTTAGGTACAGACTCCCTCGGCAATCAGCCCCAGCATTTT. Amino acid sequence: CASSLGTDSLGNQPQHF.